This entry is about one TCR beta chain. This record comes from a study of blood T cell repertoires in COVID-19. Study at large: Specimens from acute and convalescent COVID-19 originated in the United States, Italy and Spain. PBMCs, B-cell-depleted T cells, or T cells were the source of the cDNA or gDNA that made up the material.

Authors' analysis steps: For nucleated cells, counts were estimated from reference gene primer amplification. Repertoires were generated with immunoSEQ multiplex PCR, while TCRdb's copy carries only in-frame clones and drops some. The D gene and trimming were derived from the DNA, and the V and J assignments and clone size from that table. Here the sample spans around 51,000 clones, less than 95% being singletons. Material for sequencing was peripheral blood. The TCR was taken from an older man with acute or convalescent COVID-19.

Here the CDR3 reads CAWRNFRLRIDYGYTF. CDR3 DNA sequence: TGTGCCTGGAGGAACTTCAGGTTACGTATAGACTATGGCTACACCTTC. The rearrangement uses TRBV30 and TRBJ1-2, with no clear D. Germline CDR1 is GTSNPN and CDR2 is SVGIG (reference sequence). V dropped 3 bases and J dropped 3 bases, with 20 bases sitting between them. The CDR3 loop spans 16 amino acids. Looking up the rest from reference TRBV30 and TRBJ1-2 gives the full variable domain: SQTIHQWPATLVQPVGSPLSLECTVEGTSNPNLYWYRQAAGRGLQLLFYSVGIGQISSEVPQNLSASRPQDRQFILSSKKLLLSDSGFYLCAWRNFRLRIDYGYTFGSGTRLTVV.